This passage covers 14 T cell receptor beta chains from one sample sequenced in a study of tumor and adjacent non-tumor tissue in lung cancer. A modified ARM-PCR protocol with three rounds of nested PCR amplified TCRbeta. In TCRdb, the multiplex PCR reads were re-called with MiXCR into one record per CDR3 protein. The profile shows over 100,000 distinct CDR3 sequences, 60% to 65% of them singletons. RNA was extracted from bulk tissue without any cell sorting. The normal lung tissue was taken more than 3 cm from the tumor edge. The sequenced material came from distant non-tumor lung tissue. The receptors here all came from a man aged 60 to 75 with non-small cell lung cancer.

At least ten counts were recorded for this clonotype. Because the CDR3 is missing its conserved closing phenylalanine or tryptophan, this is likely a read error. The genes are TRBV11-2 and TRBJ2-2, with a tentative D call TRBD1 (6 bases). This CDR3 comprises 15 residues. CDR1 SGHAT and CDR2 FQNNGV come from the germline V gene. V shed 4 bases and J shed 7 bases, with 16 bases lying between them. The CDR3 coding sequence is TGTGCCAGCAGCTCACAGGGTTGGGAAGGCGGGGAGCTGTTTTCG. It encodes CASSSQGWEGGELFS.

Within the sample, this clonotype is medium-sized (0.01 to 0.1%). The chain links TRBV5-4 to TRBJ1-5; D is perhaps TRBD1 (5 bases). From germline, CDR1 is SGHNT and CDR2 YYREEE (reference sequence). The CDR3 is 14 residues long. V lost 0 bases and J 7 bases, leaving 11 bases between the germline ends. For the CDR3, the DNA is TGTGCCAGCAGCTTGGATCAGGGTGGCCAGCCCCAGCATTTT. This codes for CASSLDQGGQPQHF.

In its sample, this clonotype was seen many times. V is TRBV7-8 and J is TRBJ2-5; no clear D gene. Germline CDR1 reads SGHVS; CDR2 reads FQNEAQ. This CDR3 is 11 amino acids long. V gave up 4 bases and J gave up 14 bases, with 14 bases separating them. CDR3 loop: CASSSSLQRYF. CDR3 in DNA: TGTGCCAGCAGCTCGTCTCTTCAGAGATACTTC.

As concerns this clonotype: Since a much larger clone is just one base distant, this may be a read error. The chain has TRBV6-6 and TRBJ2-7, with D uncertain. The CDR3 runs 10 residues. CDR1 and CDR2 from the germline V gene are MNHNY and SVGAGI (reference sequence). The CDR3 sequence is CGSANYEQYF. The CDR3 DNA is TGTGGCAGCGCAAACTACGAGCAGTACTTC.

This clonotype was observed many times. The rearrangement joins TRBV7-8 to TRBJ2-1; a possible D gene is TRBD1 (5 bases). Looked up from germline, CDR1 is SGHVS and CDR2 is FQNEAQ. Trimming took off 6 bases at V and 8 bases at J, with 14 bases between the two ends. The CDR3 runs to 13 residues. CDR3 sequence (DNA): TGTGCCAGCAGTCAAAAGGGGTTCTATGAGCAGTTCTTC. It codes for CASSQKGFYEQFF.

As to this clonotype: No conserved phenylalanine or tryptophan ends this CDR3, so it is likely a read error. V and J are TRBV5-5 and TRBJ1-2; 10 bases are a match to TRBD1. Germline assignment: CDR1 SGHKS and CDR2 YYEKEE (reference sequence). This CDR3 has 17 residues. The DNA of the CDR3 is TGTGCCAGCGGCTTAAGGATAACGACAGGGGGCTCTTGGGGCTACACCTAC. Translating it yields CASGLRITTGGSWGYTY.

The sample holds a few counts of this clonotype. The chain couples TRBV2 to TRBJ2-3; tentative D call: TRBD2 (6 bases). The germline V gene encodes CDR1 SNHLY and CDR2 FYNNEI. V lost 8 bases, J lost 6 bases, and 15 bases lay in between. This CDR3 has 13 residues. CDR3 loop: CASSKTLADTQYF. The DNA of the CDR3 is TGTGCCAGCTCAAAAACCCTAGCGGATACGCAGTATTTT.

This clonotype was recorded once. A much bigger clone sits one base away, suggesting this may be a read error. This chain uses TRBV28 with TRBJ1-2; the D is unclear. CDR3 length: 14 amino acids. Germline values: CDR1 MDHEN, CDR2 SYDVKM. The ends were cut back, 5 bases at V and 6 bases at J, with 16 bases in the middle. CDR3 sequence reads: CASSLLIGHDGYTF. CDR3 nucleotides: TGTGCCAGCAGTCTACTAATTGGGCATGATGGCTACACCTTC.

Only a few counts were recorded for this clonotype. This may be a read error: a much more frequent sequence differs by one nucleotide. The rearrangement joins TRBV4-1 to TRBJ1-3, with D perhaps matching TRBD1 (5 bases). V dropped 3 bases and J dropped 8 bases, with 14 bases sitting between them. This CDR3 spans 14 amino acids. In germline, CDR1 is MGHRA, CDR2 YSYEKL. Written as DNA, the CDR3 is TGCGCCAGCAGCCAGGGGGGAGGTTTGGACACCATATATTTT. Encoded protein: CASSQGGGLDTIYF.

V and J are TRBV7-2 and TRBJ2-1; 12 bases align to TRBD2. Unmatched junction bases numbered 10, after V lost 5 bases and J lost 8 bases. The CDR3 contains 16 residues. The germline V gene encodes CDR1 SGHTA and CDR2 FQGNSA. The DNA of the CDR3 is TGTACCAGCAGCGACGGACTAGCGGGAATGAGGGATGAGCAGTTCTTC. It yields the protein CTSSDGLAGMRDEQFF.

This clonotype was counted ten times or more. The J gene is TRBJ2-1, the V gene TRBV12-3 or TRBV12-4; 12 bases fit TRBD2. The CDR3 runs 16 residues. V gave up 2 bases and J gave up 7 bases; unmatched junction bases: 6. Written as DNA, the CDR3 is TGTGCCAGCAGTTTAATGACTAGCGGGAGCAAAAATGAGCAGTTCTTC. As protein: CASSLMTSGSKNEQFF.

The CDR3 DNA sequence: TGTGCCAGCAGTCTCGGGCAGGAGATGTTCGATGAGCAGTTCTTC. Residues: CASSLGQEMFDEQFF. The V and J genes are TRBV12-3 or TRBV12-4 and TRBJ2-1; no definite D call. The CDR3 totals 15 residues. V lost 5 bases and J 8 bases, leaving 19 bases between the germline ends.

This clonotype was seen ten or more times. This sequence joins TRBV6-5 and TRBJ1-1; 11 bases are a match to TRBD1. V lost 8 bases, J lost 7 bases, and 6 bases stayed unmatched. The CDR3 is 13 residues long. Germline V gene sequence: CDR1 MNHEY, CDR2 SVGAGI. The CDR3 sequence is CASRTGGRSEAFF. The CDR3 nucleotides are TGTGCCAGCCGGACAGGGGGCAGGAGTGAAGCTTTCTTT.

This clonotype was seen only once. The chain joins TRBV6-5 to TRBJ2-1; 8 nucleotides align to TRBD2. The J segment lost 9 bases and the V segment lost 10 bases, leaving 5 bases of the junction unmatched. In germline, CDR1 is MNHEY, CDR2 SVGAGI. The CDR3 runs 11 residues. CDR3 protein: CAMRGVGEQFF. The DNA of the CDR3 is TGTGCCATGCGGGGGGTCGGTGAGCAGTTCTTC.